The rows below give T cell receptor beta chains drawn from one sample of a study of blood T cell repertoires in COVID-19. The protocol was immunoSEQ multiplex PCR, while the TCRdb copy is restricted to in-frame clones and leaves out a portion. The sample consists of some 14,000 clones, approximately 91% of them appearing once. The material sequenced was peripheral blood. The source of these receptors is a human donor in a cohort sampled during active COVID-19. Both conserved end residues are part of each CDR3. Each record gives: J gene, D gene, V gene, CDR3 length, clone size, CDR3 DNA, CDR3 protein. A D gene is named only where the DNA matches it firmly. The size field is filled for only some rows; it gives once, few, many or a size class.

j_gene: TRBJ1-2
d_gene: -
v_gene: TRBV28
len: 11
abundance: -
CDR3nt: TGTGCCAGCAGCTCCAGGGTGGGCTACACCTTC
CDR3aa: CASSSRVGYTF

j_gene: TRBJ2-1
d_gene: TRBD2
v_gene: TRBV24-1
len: 16
abundance: -
CDR3nt: TGTGCCACCAGTGATTCTCTAGCGGGCTCCTACAATGAGCAGTTCTTC
CDR3aa: CATSDSLAGSYNEQFF

j_gene: TRBJ1-4
d_gene: TRBD1
v_gene: TRBV7-9
len: 14
abundance: -
CDR3nt: TGTGCCAGCAGCACCCAGGGGGGAAATGAAAAACTGTTTTTT
CDR3aa: CASSTQGGNEKLFF

j_gene: TRBJ1-3
d_gene: TRBD1
v_gene: TRBV6-5
len: 15
abundance: -
CDR3nt: TGTGCCAGCAGTCGGGACAGTAGCTCTGGAAACACCATATATTTT
CDR3aa: CASSRDSSSGNTIYF

j_gene: TRBJ2-3
d_gene: -
v_gene: TRBV11-2
len: 15
abundance: -
CDR3nt: TGTGCCAGCAGCTTAGAGGGGGCCCGCACAGATACGCAGTATTTT
CDR3aa: CASSLEGARTDTQYF

j_gene: TRBJ1-6
d_gene: -
v_gene: TRBV10-1
len: 13
abundance: few
CDR3nt: TGCGCCAGCCGACAGACAAATAATTCACCCCTCCACTTT
CDR3aa: CASRQTNNSPLHF

j_gene: TRBJ1-3
d_gene: TRBD1
v_gene: TRBV19
len: 15
abundance: -
CDR3nt: TGTGCCAGTAGTACAGGGGGCGAAGCTGGAAACACCATATATTTT
CDR3aa: CASSTGGEAGNTIYF

j_gene: TRBJ2-1
d_gene: TRBD1
v_gene: TRBV28
len: 15
abundance: once
CDR3nt: TGTGCCAGCAGTTCCCCGGGACAGATCTACAATGAGCAGTTCTTC
CDR3aa: CASSSPGQIYNEQFF

j_gene: TRBJ1-5
d_gene: -
v_gene: TRBV19
len: 14
abundance: -
CDR3nt: TGTGCCAGTAGTTCCACAGGGCTCAATCAGCCCCAGCATTTT
CDR3aa: CASSSTGLNQPQHF

j_gene: TRBJ2-3
d_gene: -
v_gene: TRBV7-2
len: 18
abundance: -
CDR3nt: TGTGCCAGCAGCTTAGCCGTCAGGTTCAAAGGAAACACAGATACGCAGTATTTT
CDR3aa: CASSLAVRFKGNTDTQYF

j_gene: TRBJ2-3
d_gene: TRBD1
v_gene: TRBV6-5
len: 15
abundance: -
CDR3nt: TGTGCCAGCAGTTACTCGGGACAGGTCACAGATACGCAGTATTTT
CDR3aa: CASSYSGQVTDTQYF

j_gene: TRBJ1-2
d_gene: -
v_gene: TRBV11-1
len: 14
abundance: -
CDR3nt: TGTGCCAGCAGCTTGATGGGGCCTGGATATGGCTACACCTTC
CDR3aa: CASSLMGPGYGYTF

j_gene: TRBJ2-2
d_gene: -
v_gene: TRBV9
len: 16
abundance: -
CDR3nt: TGTGCCAGCAGCGTAGGCCTAGCGACGAACACCGGGGAGCTGTTTTTT
CDR3aa: CASSVGLATNTGELFF

j_gene: TRBJ2-1
d_gene: -
v_gene: TRBV6-1
len: 16
abundance: -
CDR3nt: TGTGCCAGCAGTGAAGTGGGAGGAGAGACCTACAATGAGCAGTTCTTC
CDR3aa: CASSEVGGETYNEQFF

j_gene: TRBJ1-4
d_gene: TRBD1
v_gene: TRBV19
len: 13
abundance: -
CDR3nt: TGTGCCGGGGACAGGGAGGGTAATGAAAAACTGTTTTTT
CDR3aa: CAGDREGNEKLFF